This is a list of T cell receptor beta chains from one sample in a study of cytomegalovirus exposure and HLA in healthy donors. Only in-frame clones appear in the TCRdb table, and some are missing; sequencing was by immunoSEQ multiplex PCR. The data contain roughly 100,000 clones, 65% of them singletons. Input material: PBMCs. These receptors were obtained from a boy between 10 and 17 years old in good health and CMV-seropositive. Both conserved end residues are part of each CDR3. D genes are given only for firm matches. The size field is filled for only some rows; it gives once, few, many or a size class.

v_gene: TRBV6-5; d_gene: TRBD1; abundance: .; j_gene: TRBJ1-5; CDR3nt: TGTGCCAGTCACCGGGACAGGGATCAGCCCCAGCATTTT; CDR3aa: CASHRDRDQPQHF
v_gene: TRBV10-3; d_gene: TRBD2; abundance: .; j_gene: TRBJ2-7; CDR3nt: TGTGCCATCAGTGACCCCGGGACTAGCGGGAGGGAGCAGTACTTC; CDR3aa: CAISDPGTSGREQYF
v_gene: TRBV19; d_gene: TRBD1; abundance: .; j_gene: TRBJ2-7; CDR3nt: TGTGCCAGTAGTATAGATCTCGGGACAGGTTGGGACGAGCAGTACTTC; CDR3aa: CASSIDLGTGWDEQYF
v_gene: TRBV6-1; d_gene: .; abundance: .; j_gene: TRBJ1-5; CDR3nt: TGTGCCAGCGCTCAGCGGGGGGAGAATCAGCCCCAGCATTTT; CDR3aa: CASAQRGENQPQHF
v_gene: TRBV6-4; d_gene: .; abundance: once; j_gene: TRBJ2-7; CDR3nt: TGTGCCAGCATCCCATTACGGGAGCAGTACTTC; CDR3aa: CASIPLREQYF
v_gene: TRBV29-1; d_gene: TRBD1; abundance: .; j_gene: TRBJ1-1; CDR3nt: TGCAGCGTTGACGGACAGGGGGCCGGAGGTACTGAAGCTTTCTTT; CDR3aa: CSVDGQGAGGTEAFF
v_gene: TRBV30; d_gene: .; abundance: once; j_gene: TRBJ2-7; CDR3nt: TGTGCCTGGAGTGAGGGGAGGCAGCAGTACTTC; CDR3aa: CAWSEGRQQYF
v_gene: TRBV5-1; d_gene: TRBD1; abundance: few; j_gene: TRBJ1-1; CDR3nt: TGCGCCAGCAGCCCGACAGGGGGAATTCCTGAAGCTTTCTTT; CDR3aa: CASSPTGGIPEAFF
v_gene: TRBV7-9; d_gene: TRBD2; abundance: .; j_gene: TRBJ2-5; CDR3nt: TGTGCCAGCAGCCCGCAGGGAGGGCAAGAGACCCAGTACTTC; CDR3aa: CASSPQGGQETQYF
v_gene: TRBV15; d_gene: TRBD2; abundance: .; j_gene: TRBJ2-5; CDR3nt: TGTGCCACCAGCACGGGGACTAGCGGGAGTGAGACCCAGTACTTC; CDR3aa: CATSTGTSGSETQYF
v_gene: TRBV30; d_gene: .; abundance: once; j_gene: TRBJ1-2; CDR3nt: TGTGCCTGGAGTGCCCCTCGGGCAGGGGACTATGGCTACACCTTC; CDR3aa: CAWSAPRAGDYGYTF
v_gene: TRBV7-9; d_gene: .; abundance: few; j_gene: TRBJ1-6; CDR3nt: TGTGCCAGCAGCTGGGGGCAGGAAGCAAATTCACCCCTCCACTTT; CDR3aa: CASSWGQEANSPLHF
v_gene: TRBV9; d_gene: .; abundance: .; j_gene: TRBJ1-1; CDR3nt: TGTGCCAGCAGCCACAAAAATGGACAGACTTCGAACACTGAAGCTTTCTTT; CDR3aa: CASSHKNGQTSNTEAFF
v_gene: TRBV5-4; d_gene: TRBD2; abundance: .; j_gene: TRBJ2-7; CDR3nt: TGTGCCAGCAGTCGGGGGGGAAGCTCCTACGAGCAGTACTTC; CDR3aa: CASSRGGSSYEQYF
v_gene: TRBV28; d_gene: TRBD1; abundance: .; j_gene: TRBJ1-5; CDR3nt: TGTGCCAGCAACCTCCGGGACAGGGGGCATCAGCCCCAGAATTTT; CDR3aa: CASNLRDRGHQPQNF
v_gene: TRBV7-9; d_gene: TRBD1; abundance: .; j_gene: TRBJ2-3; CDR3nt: TGTGCCAGCAGCTTGACAGGGGAATACACAGATACGCAGTATTTT; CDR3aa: CASSLTGEYTDTQYF
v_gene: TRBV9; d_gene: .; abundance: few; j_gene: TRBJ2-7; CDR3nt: TGTGCCAGCAGCGTCATGGGGCCCCCCTACGAGCAGTACTTC; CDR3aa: CASSVMGPPYEQYF